The present entry profiles one TCR beta chain with its context. The antigen remains undetermined. The PCR used 60 Vbeta and 13 Jbeta primers. Assay: immunoSEQ multiplex PCR; the TCRdb copy retains only in-frame clones and omits some. The sample includes 150,000 to 200,000 clones, approximately 81% of them seen just once. This entry comes from a study of cytomegalovirus exposure and HLA in healthy donors. Study outcomes and limitations: A later analysis found that most CMV-associated TCR beta chains appeared HLA-restricted. Later analysis associated a missense DCLRE1C variant with TCR beta V- and J-gene trimming. Clonal expansion, a later analysis showed, was greater in HLA-associated TCR beta chains than in equally common others.

The V end lost 3 bases, the J end lost 2 bases, and 10 bases lay between the germline ends. Germline V gene lookup returns CDR1 MNHEY and CDR2 SVGAGI. CDR3 length: 14 residues. The chain recombines TRBV6-5 with TRBJ1-1, with D possibly TRBD1 on 5 matching bases. This receptor was identified in a boy between 5 and 17 years old in good health and CMV-seronegative. Sequencing was done on a sample of PBMCs. CDR3 sequence (DNA): TGTGCCAGCAGTTATACAGGTTCCAACACTGAAGCTTTCTTT. Protein product: CASSYTGSNTEAFF.